The 18 T cell receptor beta chains presented below share a single source sample, sequenced in a study of CD8+CD57+ T cells in acquired aplastic anemia. Genomic DNA, serving as template, underwent TCR beta VDJ and CDR3 profiling. TCRdb re-analysed the reads in MiXCR, keeping a single row per CDR3 protein. This sample carries 200,000 to 300,000 distinct CDR3 sequences, approximately 82% of them seen once, and the ten largest clones take 40% to 55%. Sequenced patients had shown CD8+CD57+ cell expansion by flow cytometry. The material sequenced was sorted CD4+, CD8+, or CD8+CD57+ T cells (not recorded which) from PBMCs. These receptor sequences come from a human donor with aplastic anemia.

This clonotype was found once. CDR3 bases: TGTGCCAGCAGCCCCGGGACTAGCGGGTACAGTGAGCAGTTGTTCTTC. Translated: CASSPGTSGYSEQLFF. The V and J genes are TRBV9 and TRBJ2-1, with 12 bases matching TRBD2. The ends lost 4 bases at V and 15 bases at J; junction bases unmatched: 17. This CDR3 has 16 residues. Germline CDR1 SGDLS, CDR2 YYNGEE.

The chain uses TRBV5-6 and TRBJ2-6; D remains unclear. Germline values: CDR1 SGHDT, CDR2 YYEEEE. Trimming stripped 0 bases from V and 2 bases from J, with 6 bases between. This CDR3 has 15 residues. CDR3 region: CASSLETAGANVLTF. Here the CDR3 DNA reads TGTGCCAGCAGCTTGGAGACGGCTGGGGCCAACGTCCTGACTTTC.

The rearrangement joins TRBV20-1 to TRBJ2-7, with D unclear. CDR1 is DFQATT, CDR2 SNEGSKA, per germline (reference sequence). The V end lost 1 base, the J end lost 1 base, and 8 bases lay between the germline ends. This CDR3 has 13 residues. The CDR3 here is CSARVQNSYEQYF. DNA for the CDR3: TGCAGTGCTAGAGTCCAGAATTCCTACGAGCAGTACTTC.

V gene TRBV11-3 combines with J gene TRBJ2-2; 9 bases align to TRBD1. Germline trimming cut 5 bases from V and 7 bases from J; bases unmatched to any gene: 11. In germline, CDR1 is SGHNT, CDR2 YENEEA. The CDR3 length is 16 residues. CDR3 DNA sequence: TGTGCCAGCAGCGAATCGCTGACAGGGGGGATCGGGGAGCTGTTTTTT. Protein sequence: CASSESLTGGIGELFF. The complete variable domain, with remaining parts taken from reference TRBV11-3 and TRBJ2-2, reads EAGVVQSPRYKIIEKKQPVAFWCNPISGHNTLYWYLQNLGQGPELLIRYENEEAVDDSQLPKDRFSAERLKGVDSTLKIQPAELGDSAVYLCASSESLTGGIGELFFGEGSRLTVL.

This chain links TRBV7-2 with TRBJ2-7, with 7 bases aligning to TRBD2. V was pared by 1 base and J by 7 bases, with 7 bases of the junction left unmatched. Germline CDR1 reads SGHTA; CDR2 reads FQGNSA. CDR3 size: 14 residues. CDR3 in amino acids: CASSLGAGPGEQYV. CDR3 DNA sequence: TGTGCCAGCAGCTTAGGAGCGGGGCCCGGGGAGCAGTACGTC.

Turning to this clonotype: Germline and junction disagree at one end, which may indicate a read error. V gene TRBV11-2 combines with J gene TRBJ1-5, with unresolved D. This CDR3 spans 13 amino acids. Germline V lookup: CDR1 SGHAT, CDR2 FQNNGV. For the CDR3, the DNA is TGTGCCAGCAGCTTAGGGCCGAGTCCCCCCCAAGATTTT. It translates to CASSLGPSPPQDF. Full variable domain (missing parts from reference TRBV11-2 and TRBJ1-5): EAGVAQSPRYKIIEKRQSVAFWCNPISGHATLYWYQQILGQGPKLLIQFQNNGVVDDSQLPKDRFSAERLKGVDSTLKIQPAKLEDSAVYLCASSLGPSPPQDFGDGTRLSIL.

V is TRBV2 and J is TRBJ2-6, with TRBD2 identical over 7 bases. Germline CDR1 SNHLY, CDR2 FYNNEI. The CDR3 contains 16 residues. With V trimmed by 6 bases and J by 17 bases, 22 bases remained unmatched. CDR3 residues: CASSLAGSYGANFVTF. CDR3 nucleotide sequence: TGTGCCAGCAGCTTAGCGGGCAGCTACGGGGCCAACTTCGTGACTTTC. The full variable domain, its missing parts supplied by reference TRBV2 and TRBJ2-6, is EPEVTQTPSHQVTQMGQEVILRCVPISNHLYFYWYRQILGQKVEFLVSFYNNEISEKSEIFDDQFSVERPDGSNFTLKIRSTKLEDSAMYFCASSLAGSYGANFVTFGAGSRLTVL.

This rearrangement joins TRBV7-2 to TRBJ1-1; D is possibly TRBD1 (5 bases). This CDR3 is built from 15 residues. The germline CDR1 and CDR2 sequences are SGHTA and FQGNSA. The CDR3 nucleotides read TGTGCTAGGAGTGTACCGCAGGGAGGGAACACTGAAGCTTTCTTT. Its translation: CARSVPQGGNTEAFF.

This clonotype was found a few times. Mismatch with germline at one junction end may stem from a read error. The rearrangement links TRBV9 to TRBJ2-3; D may be TRBD1 (6 bases). The CDR3 is 13 residues long. The germline gives CDR1 SGDLS, CDR2 YYNGEE. DNA for the CDR3: TGTGCCAGCAGCGCTGGGGGCACAGAGACGCAGTATTTT. It specifies CASSAGGTETQYF.

V gene TRBV11-2 combines with J gene TRBJ2-7; D perhaps matches TRBD2 (6 bases). This CDR3 is built from 13 residues. V lost 3 bases, J lost 1 base, and 7 bases lay in between. The germline V gene encodes CDR1 SGHAT and CDR2 FQNNGV. CDR3 sequence reads: CASSFGRSYEQYF. The DNA for the CDR3 is TGTGCCAGCAGCTTTGGGAGGTCCTACGAGCAGTACTTC.

This chain connects TRBV9 to TRBJ2-7; D may be TRBD2 (5 bases). CDR1 and CDR2 from the germline V gene are SGDLS and YYNGEE. Trimming took 3 bases from V and 13 from J, leaving 23 bases between them. The CDR3 spans 14 residues. Here the CDR3 reads CASSASGTASQYYF. For the CDR3, the DNA is TGTGCCAGCAGCGCCAGCGGTACAGCCTCCCAGTACTACTTC.

The chain couples TRBV5-5 to TRBJ2-3, with 7 bases fitting TRBD2. V shed 9 bases and J 6 bases; nucleotides not matched to a gene: 13. This CDR3 has 14 residues. Germline V gene lookup returns CDR1 SGHKS and CDR2 YYEKEE (reference sequence). The CDR3 is CAISGASGPDTQYF. DNA of the CDR3: TGTGCCATCAGTGGGGCTAGCGGTCCCGATACGCAGTATTTT.

This clonotype appeared once. The chain employs TRBV9 and TRBJ1-1; D is ambiguous. Trimming shortened V by 0 bases and J by 2 bases, and 8 bases separated the two germline ends. This CDR3 has 14 residues. The germline V gene has CDR1 SGDLS and CDR2 YYNGEE. CDR3 protein: CASSVDSINTEAFF. The CDR3 DNA is TGTGCCAGCAGCGTAGACAGCATCAACACTGAAGCTTTCTTT.

The chain couples TRBV9 to TRBJ2-2; 9 bases line up with TRBD1. CDR3 length: 18 residues. Germline V lookup: CDR1 SGDLS, CDR2 YYNGEE. J lost 3 bases, V lost 3 bases, and 12 bases had no gene match. The DNA for the CDR3 is TGTGCCAGCAGCGGGGGGGACCGACAGGGGGGCGACACCGGGGAGCTGTTTTTT. Amino acids: CASSGGDRQGGDTGELFF.

This sequence joins TRBV7-8 and TRBJ2-7; no clear D gene. This CDR3 has 18 residues. Germline V gene sequence: CDR1 SGHVS, CDR2 FQNEAQ. Trimming cost V 0 bases and J 1 base, with 19 bases left between them. The CDR3 DNA sequence: TGTGCCAGCAGCTTAGCTGCAGGTCGCGATACGCTGTCCTACGAGCAGTACGTC. Its protein is CASSLAAGRDTLSYEQYV.

The chain has TRBV7-9 and TRBJ2-7; no reliable D call. CDR1 is SEHNR, CDR2 FQNEAQ, per germline (reference sequence). This CDR3 has 14 residues. Deletions cut 6 bases from V and 11 bases from J, with 23 bases between. The CDR3 bases are TGTGCCAGCAGTTCAGCCGGAAGCTCGTACGCTGAGTACTTC. Translating gives CASSSAGSSYAEYF. The full variable domain, completed using reference TRBV7-9 and TRBJ2-7, is DTGVSQNPRHKITKRGQNVTFRCDPISEHNRLYWYRQTLGQGPEFLTYFQNEAQLEKSRLLSDRFSAERPKGSFSTLEIQRTEQGDSAMYLCASSSAGSSYAEYFGPGTRLTVT.

Worth noting for this clonotype: This may be a read error: a much more frequent sequence differs by one nucleotide. The V call is TRBV19, the J call TRBJ2-1; 11 bases match TRBD2. The V and J ends lost 3 bases and 8 bases, in that order; junction bases with no gene match: 6. The germline CDR1 and CDR2 sequences are LNHDA and SQIVND (reference sequence). The CDR3 loop spans 15 amino acids. The CDR3 here is CASSISSGGSDEQFF. The CDR3 region has the DNA TGTGCCAGTAGTATCTCTAGCGGGGGGAGCGATGAGCAGTTCTTC.

As regards this clonotype: At one end the junction does not follow the germline gene, possibly because of a read error. V usage is TRBV7-9 and J usage is TRBJ2-3; TRBD2 matches 8 bases. This CDR3 has 14 residues. The germline gives CDR1 SEHNR, CDR2 FQNEAQ (reference sequence). The chain's CDR3 is CASSHGGGSDTEHF. CDR3 nucleotide sequence: TGTGCCAGCAGCCACGGGGGGGGTTCCGACACGGAGCATTTT.